This entry features one T cell receptor (beta chain) sequence. These data belong to a study of spatial heterogeneity in lung cancer. Overall study context: Sequence detection consistently recorded a greater number of beta-chain than alpha-chain sequences.

TCR cDNA molecules each had a unique molecular identifier. MiXCR, run by TCRdb on the 5' RACE reads, gives a single entry per CDR3 protein. The data contain tens of thousands of distinct CDR3 sequences, roughly 15% of them seen just once; the ten biggest clones take up 50% to 65%. The CDR3 length is 15 residues. J gave up 4 bases and V 5 bases, and 8 bases lay outside the gene matches. Germline CDR1 is SGHAT and CDR2 is FQNNGV. Regarding time point: sample taken at primary tumor resection. Donors were around 70 untreated early-stage non-small cell lung cancer patients. Unsorted tumor, nontumor lung tissue or cryopreserved PBMC supplied the whole RNA.

The rearrangement uses TRBV11-2 and TRBJ2-5, with 9 bases fitting TRBD1. The sequencing here drew on PBMCs, taken at surgery. This receptor was obtained from a male donor with early-stage non-small cell lung cancer. CDR3 loop: CASSGNRGRGETQYF. CDR3 nucleotides: TGTGCCAGCAGCGGTAACAGGGGGCGCGGAGAGACCCAGTACTTC.